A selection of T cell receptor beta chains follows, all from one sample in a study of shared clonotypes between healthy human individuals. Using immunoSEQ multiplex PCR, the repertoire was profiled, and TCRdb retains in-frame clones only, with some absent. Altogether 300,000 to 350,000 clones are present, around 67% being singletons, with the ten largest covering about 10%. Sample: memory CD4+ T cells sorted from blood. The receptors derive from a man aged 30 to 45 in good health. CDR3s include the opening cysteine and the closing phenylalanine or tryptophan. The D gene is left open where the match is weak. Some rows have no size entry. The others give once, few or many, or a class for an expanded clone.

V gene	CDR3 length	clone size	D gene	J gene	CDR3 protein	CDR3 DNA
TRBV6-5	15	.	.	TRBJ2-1	CASSRPTGTYNEQFF	TGTGCCAGCAGCCGCCCGACAGGAACCTACAATGAGCAGTTCTTC
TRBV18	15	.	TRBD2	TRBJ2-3	CASSPGLAETDTQYF	TGTGCCAGCTCACCGGGACTAGCGGAGACAGATACGCAGTATTTT
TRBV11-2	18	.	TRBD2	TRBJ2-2	CASSLKGFSGGSTGELFF	TGTGCCAGCAGCTTGAAGGGGTTTTCGGGAGGTAGTACCGGGGAGCTGTTTTTT
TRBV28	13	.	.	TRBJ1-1	CASSLRWDTEAFF	TGTGCCAGCAGTTTAAGATGGGACACTGAAGCTTTCTTT
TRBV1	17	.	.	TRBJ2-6	CTSSEQGLCSRANVLTF	TGCACCAGCAGCGAACAAGGTTTGTGCAGTCGGGCCAACGTCCTGACTTTC
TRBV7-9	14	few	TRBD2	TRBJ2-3	CASSPGRSTDTQYF	TGTGCCAGCAGCCCCGGGAGGAGCACAGATACGCAGTATTTT
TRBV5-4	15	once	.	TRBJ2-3	CASSLSQGNTDTQYF	TGTGCCAGCAGCTTGTCCCAGGGAAACACAGATACGCAGTATTTT
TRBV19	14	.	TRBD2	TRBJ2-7	CASSIGGSSSEQYF	TGTGCCAGTAGTATTGGCGGGAGCTCATCCGAGCAGTACTTC
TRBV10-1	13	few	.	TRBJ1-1	CASSEPMNTEAFF	TGCGCCAGCAGTGAGCCTATGAACACTGAAGCTTTCTTT
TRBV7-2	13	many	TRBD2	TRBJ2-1	CASSLGQTSVRFF	TGTGCCAGCAGCTTAGGCCAAACTAGCGTTCGGTTCTTC
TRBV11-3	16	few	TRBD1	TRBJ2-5	CASSLVRQGSLETQYF	TGTGCCAGCAGCTTAGTACGACAGGGTTCTCTGGAGACCCAGTACTTC
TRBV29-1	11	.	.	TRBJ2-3	CSSSNPDTQYF	TGCAGCTCGTCAAATCCAGATACGCAGTATTTT
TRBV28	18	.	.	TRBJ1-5	CASSKERREIYSNQPQHF	TGTGCCAGCAGTAAAGAAAGACGGGAGATTTATAGCAATCAGCCCCAGCATTTT
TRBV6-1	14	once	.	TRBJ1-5	CASKISGTPQPQHF	TGTGCCAGCAAGATTTCGGGCACCCCCCAGCCCCAGCATTTT
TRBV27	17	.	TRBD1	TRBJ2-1	CASSLRALGQGYNEQFF	TGTGCCAGCAGTTTAAGGGCCCTTGGACAGGGGTACAATGAGCAGTTCTTC
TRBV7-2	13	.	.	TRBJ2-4	CASATGAKNIQYF	TGTGCCAGCGCAACTGGGGCCAAAAACATTCAGTACTTC
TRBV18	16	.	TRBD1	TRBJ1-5	CASSTGDRGRSQPQHF	TGTGCCAGCTCAACAGGGGACAGGGGGCGAAGTCAGCCCCAGCATTTT
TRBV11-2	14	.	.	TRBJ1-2	CASSHQTENYGYTF	TGTGCCAGCAGCCATCAGACAGAGAACTATGGCTACACCTTC
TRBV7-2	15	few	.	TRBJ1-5	CASSSGGRDNQPQHF	TGTGCCAGCAGCTCGGGAGGCAGGGATAATCAGCCCCAGCATTTT
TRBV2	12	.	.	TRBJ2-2	CAGKVGAGELFF	TGTGCCGGAAAGGTCGGAGCCGGGGAGCTGTTTTTT
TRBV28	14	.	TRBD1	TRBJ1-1	CASSKPTGVTEAFF	TGTGCCAGCAGTAAACCGACAGGGGTCACTGAAGCTTTCTTT
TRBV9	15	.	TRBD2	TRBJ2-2	CASRQGLANTGELFF	TGTGCCAGCAGACAAGGACTAGCGAATACCGGGGAGCTGTTTTTT
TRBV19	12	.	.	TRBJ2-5	CASRQSGETQYF	TGTGCCAGTAGACAGAGTGGGGAGACCCAGTACTTC
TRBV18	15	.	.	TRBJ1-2	CASSPLWDEGDGYTF	TGTGCCAGCTCACCCCTTTGGGACGAAGGGGATGGCTACACCTTC
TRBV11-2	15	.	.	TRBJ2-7	CASSLGVRQGAEQYF	TGTGCCAGCAGCTTAGGGGTCCGGCAGGGCGCCGAGCAGTACTTC
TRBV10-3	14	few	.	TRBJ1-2	CAISEYGSNYGYTF	TGTGCCATCAGTGAGTACGGCTCTAACTATGGCTACACCTTC
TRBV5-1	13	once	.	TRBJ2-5	CASSTTGLETQYF	TGCGCCAGCAGCACAACAGGGTTGGAGACCCAGTACTTC
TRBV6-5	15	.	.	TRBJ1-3	CASSSTDRAGNTIYF	TGTGCCAGCAGTTCGACAGATCGGGCTGGAAACACCATATATTTT
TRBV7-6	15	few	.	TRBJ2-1	CASSLGVSSYNEQFF	TGTGCCAGCAGCTTGGGGGTAAGCTCCTACAATGAGCAGTTCTTC
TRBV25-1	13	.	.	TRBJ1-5	CASSEYSNQPQHF	TGTGCCAGCAGTGAATATAGCAATCAGCCCCAGCATTTT
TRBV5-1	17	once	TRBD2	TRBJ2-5	CASSPGTSGLLKGTQYF	TGCGCCAGCAGTCCCGGGACTAGCGGTTTATTAAAGGGGACCCAGTACTTC
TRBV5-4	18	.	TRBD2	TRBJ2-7	CASSLSKLAGGLRYEQYF	TGTGCCAGCAGCTTGTCTAAGTTAGCGGGAGGATTGAGGTACGAGCAGTACTTC
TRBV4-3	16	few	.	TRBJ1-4	CASSQGQGTTNEKLFF	TGCGCCAGCAGCCAAGGCCAGGGAACAACTAATGAAAAACTGTTTTTT
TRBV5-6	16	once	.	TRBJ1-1	CASSGDYGSKNTEAFF	TGTGCCAGCAGCGGAGACTACGGTTCCAAAAACACTGAAGCTTTCTTT
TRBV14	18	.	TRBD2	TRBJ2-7	CASSQAGLAGVLNYEQYF	TGTGCCAGCAGCCAAGCGGGACTAGCGGGAGTCTTGAACTACGAGCAGTACTTC
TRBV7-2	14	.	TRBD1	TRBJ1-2	CASSTRTGFYGYTF	TGTGCCAGCAGCACTCGGACAGGGTTCTATGGCTACACCTTC
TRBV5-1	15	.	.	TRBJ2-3	CASSLRPGGTDTQYF	TGCGCCAGCAGCTTGCGTCCGGGGGGCACAGATACGCAGTATTTT
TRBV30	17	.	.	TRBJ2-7	CAWARGAIALTSYEQYF	TGTGCCTGGGCCCGGGGGGCGATTGCTCTAACCTCCTACGAGCAGTACTTC
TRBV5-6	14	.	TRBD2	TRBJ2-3	CASSRVAGGDTQYF	TGTGCCAGCAGCCGGGTAGCGGGTGGAGATACGCAGTATTTT
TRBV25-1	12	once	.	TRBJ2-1	CASSGPKNEQFF	TGTGCCAGCAGTGGGCCTAAAAATGAGCAGTTCTTC
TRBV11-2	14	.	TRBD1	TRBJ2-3	CASSRPGQGASQYF	TGTGCCAGCAGCCGACCGGGACAGGGGGCTTCGCAGTATTTT
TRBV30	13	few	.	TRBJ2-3	CAWSVVFTDTQYF	TGTGCCTGGAGTGTAGTATTCACAGATACGCAGTATTTT
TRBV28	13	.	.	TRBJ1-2	CASSFRLTYGYTF	TGTGCCAGCAGTTTTAGGCTGACCTATGGCTACACCTTC